The TCR beta chain under discussion was sequenced for a study of blood T cells in healthy people across ages. Each donor gave approximately 9.1 milliliters of peripheral blood. Per-sample PBMC isolation yielded at least 6.5 million cells. CDR1 and CDR2 from the germline V gene are SGHTA and FQGNSA. This CDR3 region has 15 residues. Concerning this clonotype: The antigen is unknown. Its ends do not fully match the called genes, so a read error is possible.

Whole-study findings and limits: What prevented conclusive comparison of naive and antigen-experienced cells was that PBMCs were unsorted.

PCR was performed a second time for about 6 to 12 cycles using a sample-barcoded 5' primer and a J-beta primer mix. One entry per CDR3 protein, called by TCRdb with MiXCR from the 5' RACE reads. The sample includes about 700,000 distinct CDR3 sequences, 32% of them seen just once. Sequenced: blood. The TCR originated in a woman of 80 years or more in good health. This sequence joins TRBV7-2 and TRBJ1-1, with 8 bases aligning to TRBD1. CDR3 protein: CVSSISGGAGTEAFF. In nucleotides, the CDR3 is TGTGTCAGCAGCATCTCAGGGGGCGCGGGCACTGAAGCTTTCTTT.